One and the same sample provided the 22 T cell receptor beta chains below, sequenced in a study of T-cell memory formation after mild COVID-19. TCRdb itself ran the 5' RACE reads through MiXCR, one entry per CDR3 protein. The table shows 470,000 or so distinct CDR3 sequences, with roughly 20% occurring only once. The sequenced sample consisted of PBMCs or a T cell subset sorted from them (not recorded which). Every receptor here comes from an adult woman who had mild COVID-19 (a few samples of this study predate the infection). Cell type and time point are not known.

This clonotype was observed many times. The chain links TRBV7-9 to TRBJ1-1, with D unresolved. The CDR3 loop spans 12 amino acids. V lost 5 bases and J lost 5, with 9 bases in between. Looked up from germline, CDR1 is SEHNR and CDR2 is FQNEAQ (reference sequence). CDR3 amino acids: CASSLWETEAFF. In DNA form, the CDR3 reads TGTGCCAGCAGCCTCTGGGAGACTGAAGCTTTCTTT. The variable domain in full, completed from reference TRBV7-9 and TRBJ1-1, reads DTGVSQNPRHKITKRGQNVTFRCDPISEHNRLYWYRQTLGQGPEFLTYFQNEAQLEKSRLLSDRFSAERPKGSFSTLEIQRTEQGDSAMYLCASSLWETEAFFGQGTRLTVV.

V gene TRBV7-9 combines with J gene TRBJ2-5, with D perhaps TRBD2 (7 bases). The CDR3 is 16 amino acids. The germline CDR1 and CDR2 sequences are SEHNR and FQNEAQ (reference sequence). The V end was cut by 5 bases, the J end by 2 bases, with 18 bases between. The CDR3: CASSQSRGALQETQYF. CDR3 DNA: TGTGCCAGCAGCCAGTCTCGGGGGGCCCTACAAGAGACCCAGTACTTC.

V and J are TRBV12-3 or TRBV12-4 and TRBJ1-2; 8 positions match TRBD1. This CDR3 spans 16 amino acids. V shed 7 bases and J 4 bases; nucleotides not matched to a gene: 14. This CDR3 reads CASTNQGGQELYGYTF. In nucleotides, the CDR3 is TGTGCCAGCACCAATCAAGGGGGACAGGAGCTCTATGGCTACACCTTC.

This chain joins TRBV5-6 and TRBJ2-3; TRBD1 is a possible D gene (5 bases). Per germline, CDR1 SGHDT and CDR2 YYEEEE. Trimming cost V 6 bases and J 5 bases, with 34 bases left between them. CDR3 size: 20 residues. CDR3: CASIPSRRGQGIGPRDTQYF. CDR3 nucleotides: TGTGCCAGCATCCCCTCTCGAAGGGGCCAGGGTATCGGGCCACGAGATACGCAGTATTTT.

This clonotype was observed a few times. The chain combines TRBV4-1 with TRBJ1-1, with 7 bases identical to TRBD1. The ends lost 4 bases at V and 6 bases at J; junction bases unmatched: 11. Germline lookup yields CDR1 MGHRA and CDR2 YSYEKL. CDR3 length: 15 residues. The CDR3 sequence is CASSRGQRLGAEAFF. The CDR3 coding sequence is TGCGCCAGCAGCCGGGGACAGAGGCTAGGAGCTGAAGCTTTCTTT.

CDR3 nucleotide sequence: TGTGCCAGCAGTTTACTGATAGGAAACACCATATATTTT. Its protein is CASSLLIGNTIYF. This chain joins TRBV12-3 or TRBV12-4 and TRBJ1-3; D unresolved. The V gene lost 2 bases and the J gene lost 4 bases, with 6 bases spanning the gap. This CDR3 contains 13 residues.

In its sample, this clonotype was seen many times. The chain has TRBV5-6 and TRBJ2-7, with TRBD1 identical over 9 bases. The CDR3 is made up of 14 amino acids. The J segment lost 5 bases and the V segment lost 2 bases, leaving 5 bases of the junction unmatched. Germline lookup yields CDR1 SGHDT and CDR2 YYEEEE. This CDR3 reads CASSLTGTGNEQYF. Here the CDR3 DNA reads TGTGCCAGCAGCTTAACCGGGACAGGGAACGAGCAGTACTTC.

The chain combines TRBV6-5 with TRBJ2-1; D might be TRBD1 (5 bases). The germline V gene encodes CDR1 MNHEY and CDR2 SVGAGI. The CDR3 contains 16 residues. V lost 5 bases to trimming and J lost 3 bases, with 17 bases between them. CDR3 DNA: TGTGCCAGCAGTATAGGACACCTGGGCATCTACAATGAGCAGTTCTTC. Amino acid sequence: CASSIGHLGIYNEQFF.

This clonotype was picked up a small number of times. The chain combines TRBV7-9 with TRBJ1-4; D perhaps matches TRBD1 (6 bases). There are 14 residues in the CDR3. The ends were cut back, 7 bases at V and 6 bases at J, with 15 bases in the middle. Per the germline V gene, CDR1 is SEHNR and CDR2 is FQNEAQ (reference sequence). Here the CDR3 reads CASILTGFDEKLFF. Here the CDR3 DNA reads TGTGCCAGCATCCTGACAGGTTTTGATGAAAAACTGTTTTTT.

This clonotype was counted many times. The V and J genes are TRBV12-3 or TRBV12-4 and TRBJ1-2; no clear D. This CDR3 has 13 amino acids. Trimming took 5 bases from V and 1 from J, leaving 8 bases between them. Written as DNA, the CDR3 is TGTGCCAGCAGTGATTGGTTTAACTATGGCTACACCTTC. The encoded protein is CASSDWFNYGYTF.

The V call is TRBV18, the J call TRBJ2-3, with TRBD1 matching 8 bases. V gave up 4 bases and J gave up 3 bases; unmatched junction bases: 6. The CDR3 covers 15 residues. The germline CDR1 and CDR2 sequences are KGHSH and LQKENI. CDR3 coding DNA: TGTGCCAGCTCACAGCAGGGGGCTGGTACAGATACGCAGTATTTT. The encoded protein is CASSQQGAGTDTQYF.

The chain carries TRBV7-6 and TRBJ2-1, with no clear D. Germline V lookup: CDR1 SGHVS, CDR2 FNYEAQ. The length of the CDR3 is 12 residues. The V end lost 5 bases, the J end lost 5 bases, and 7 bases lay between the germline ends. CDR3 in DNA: TGTGCCAGCAGCACCGGCGACAATGAGCAGTTCTTC. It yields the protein CASSTGDNEQFF. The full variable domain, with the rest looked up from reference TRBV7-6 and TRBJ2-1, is GAGVSQSPRYKVTKRGQDVALRCDPISGHVSLYWYRQALGQGPEFLTYFNYEAQQDKSGLPNDRFSAERPEGSISTLTIQRTEQRDSAMYRCASSTGDNEQFFGPGTRLTVL.

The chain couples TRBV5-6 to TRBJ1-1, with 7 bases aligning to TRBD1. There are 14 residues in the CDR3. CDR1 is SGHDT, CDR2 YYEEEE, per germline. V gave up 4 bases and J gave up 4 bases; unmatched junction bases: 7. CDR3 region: CASSHPTGFTEAFF. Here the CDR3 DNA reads TGTGCCAGCAGCCATCCGACAGGGTTCACTGAAGCTTTCTTT.

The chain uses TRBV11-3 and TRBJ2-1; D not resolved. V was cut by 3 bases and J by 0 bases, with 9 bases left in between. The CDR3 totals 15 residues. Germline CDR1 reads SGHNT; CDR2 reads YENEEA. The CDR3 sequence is CASSLSYPSYNEQFF. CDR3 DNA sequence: TGTGCCAGCAGCTTGAGTTATCCCTCCTACAATGAGCAGTTCTTC.

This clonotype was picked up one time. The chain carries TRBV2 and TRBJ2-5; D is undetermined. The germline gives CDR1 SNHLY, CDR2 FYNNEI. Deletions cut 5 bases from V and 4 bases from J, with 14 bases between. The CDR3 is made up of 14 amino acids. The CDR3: CASSRYSYAETQYF. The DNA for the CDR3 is TGTGCCAGCAGTCGCTACAGTTACGCAGAGACCCAGTACTTC.

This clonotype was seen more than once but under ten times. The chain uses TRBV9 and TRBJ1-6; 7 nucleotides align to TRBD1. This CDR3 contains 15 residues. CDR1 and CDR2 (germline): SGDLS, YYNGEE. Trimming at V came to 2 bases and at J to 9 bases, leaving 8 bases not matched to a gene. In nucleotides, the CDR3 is TGTGCCAGCAGCGTGGATACAGGGGATGGTTCACCCCTCCACTTT. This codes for CASSVDTGDGSPLHF.

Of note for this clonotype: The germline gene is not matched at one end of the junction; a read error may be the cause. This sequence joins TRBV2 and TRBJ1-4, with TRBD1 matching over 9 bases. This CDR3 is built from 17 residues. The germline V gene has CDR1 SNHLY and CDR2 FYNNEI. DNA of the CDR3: TGTGCCAGCACCTCGGACAGGGGCCTTACCACTAATGAAAAACTGTCTTTT. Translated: CASTSDRGLTTNEKLSF.

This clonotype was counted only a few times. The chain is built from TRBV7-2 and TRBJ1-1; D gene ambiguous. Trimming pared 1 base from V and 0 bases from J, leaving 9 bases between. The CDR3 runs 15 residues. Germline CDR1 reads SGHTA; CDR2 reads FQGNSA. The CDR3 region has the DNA TGTGCCAGCAGCTTAGGAGGACGAGTGAACACTGAAGCTTTCTTT. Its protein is CASSLGGRVNTEAFF.

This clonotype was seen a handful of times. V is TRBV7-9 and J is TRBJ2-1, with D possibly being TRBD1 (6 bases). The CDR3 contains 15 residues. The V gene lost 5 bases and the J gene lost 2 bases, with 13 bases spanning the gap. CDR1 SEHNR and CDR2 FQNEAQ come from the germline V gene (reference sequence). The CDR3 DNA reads TGTGCCAGCAGCCACGGACAGAGCACCTACAATGAGCAGTTCTTC. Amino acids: CASSHGQSTYNEQFF.

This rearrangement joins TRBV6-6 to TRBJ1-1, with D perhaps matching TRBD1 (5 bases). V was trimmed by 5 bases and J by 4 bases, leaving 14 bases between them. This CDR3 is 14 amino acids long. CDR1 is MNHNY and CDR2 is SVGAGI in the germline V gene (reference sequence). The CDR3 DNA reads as TGTGCCAGCAGTCCTTCGACAGCCTCCACTGAAGCTTTCTTT. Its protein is CASSPSTASTEAFF.

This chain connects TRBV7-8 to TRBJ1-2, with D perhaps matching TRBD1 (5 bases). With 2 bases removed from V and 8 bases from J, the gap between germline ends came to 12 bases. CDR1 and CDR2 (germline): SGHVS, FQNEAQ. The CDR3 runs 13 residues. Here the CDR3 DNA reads TGTGCCAGCAGCTTACCAGGGTTCCAAGGCTACACCTTC. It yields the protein CASSLPGFQGYTF. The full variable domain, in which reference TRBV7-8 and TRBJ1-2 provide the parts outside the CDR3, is GAGVSQSPRYKVAKRGQDVALRCDPISGHVSLFWYQQALGQGPEFLTYFQNEAQLDKSGLPSDRFFAERPEGSVSTLKIQRTQQEDSAVYLCASSLPGFQGYTFGSGTRLTVV.

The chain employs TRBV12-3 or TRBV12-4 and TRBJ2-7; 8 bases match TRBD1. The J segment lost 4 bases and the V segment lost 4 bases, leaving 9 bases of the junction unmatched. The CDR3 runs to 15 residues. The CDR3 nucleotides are TGTGCCAGCAGTTCCCCGGACAGGGAGGATTACGAGCAGTACTTC. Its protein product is CASSSPDREDYEQYF.